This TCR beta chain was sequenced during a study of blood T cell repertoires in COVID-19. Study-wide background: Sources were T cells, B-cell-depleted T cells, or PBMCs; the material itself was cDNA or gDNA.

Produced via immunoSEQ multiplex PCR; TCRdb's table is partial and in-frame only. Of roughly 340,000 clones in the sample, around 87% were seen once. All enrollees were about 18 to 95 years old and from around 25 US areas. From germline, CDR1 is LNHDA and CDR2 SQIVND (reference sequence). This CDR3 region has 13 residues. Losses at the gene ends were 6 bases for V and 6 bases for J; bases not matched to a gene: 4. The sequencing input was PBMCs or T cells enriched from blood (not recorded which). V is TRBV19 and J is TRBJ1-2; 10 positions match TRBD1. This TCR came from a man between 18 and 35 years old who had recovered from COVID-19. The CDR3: CASRLTGGHGYTF. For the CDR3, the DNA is TGTGCCAGTAGGCTGACAGGGGGCCATGGCTACACCTTC.